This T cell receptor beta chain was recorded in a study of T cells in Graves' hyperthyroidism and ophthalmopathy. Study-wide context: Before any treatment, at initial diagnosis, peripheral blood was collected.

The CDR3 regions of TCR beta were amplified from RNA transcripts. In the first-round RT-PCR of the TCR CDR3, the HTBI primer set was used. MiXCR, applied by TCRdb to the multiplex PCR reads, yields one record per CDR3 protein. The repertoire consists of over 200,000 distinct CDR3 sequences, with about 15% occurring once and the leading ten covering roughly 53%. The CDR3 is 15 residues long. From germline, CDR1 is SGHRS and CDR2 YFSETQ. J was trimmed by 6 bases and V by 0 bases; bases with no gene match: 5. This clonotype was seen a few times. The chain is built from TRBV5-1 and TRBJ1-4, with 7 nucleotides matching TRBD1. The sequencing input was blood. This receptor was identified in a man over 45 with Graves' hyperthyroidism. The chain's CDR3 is CASSLGPQGDEKLFF. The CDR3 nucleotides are TGCGCCAGCAGCTTGGGTCCCCAGGGGGATGAAAAACTGTTTTTT.